Below, 8 T cell receptor beta chains from the same sample are listed, as sequenced in a study of cytomegalovirus exposure and HLA in healthy donors. Clones were sequenced by immunoSEQ multiplex PCR, and TCRdb holds only the in-frame ones, with some missing. Of 150,000 to 200,000 clones in the sample, 75% to 95% were seen once. The sample comprised PBMCs. The receptors were sampled from a woman under 30 in good health and CMV-seropositive.

The chain is built from TRBV5-1 and TRBJ2-3, with 7 bases that match TRBD1. With 0 bases clipped from V and 1 base from J, the junction kept 2 bases outside the gene matches. CDR1 and CDR2 from the germline V gene are SGHRS and YFSETQ. The CDR3 length is 15 residues. CDR3 nucleotide sequence: TGCGCCAGCAGCTTGGGGACAGGCCGCACAGATACGCAGTATTTT. Protein product: CASSLGTGRTDTQYF.

The chain couples TRBV5-4 to TRBJ2-1; 7 positions match TRBD2. V gave up 4 bases and J gave up 4 bases; unmatched junction bases: 2. CDR1 is SGHNT, CDR2 YYREEE, per germline (reference sequence). This CDR3 has 13 amino acids. The CDR3 reads CASSRTSYNEQFF. The CDR3, as DNA: TGTGCCAGCAGCAGGACTAGTTACAATGAGCAGTTCTTC.

This chain joins TRBV27 and TRBJ2-7; 10 nucleotides align to TRBD1. CDR1 and CDR2 (germline): MNHEY, SMNVEV (reference sequence). The CDR3 has 14 residues. The J segment lost 6 bases and the V segment lost 4 bases, leaving 6 bases of the junction unmatched. The DNA of the CDR3 is TGTGCCAGCAGTTCCGGGACAGGGGAGGCCGAGCAGTACTTC. Translation: CASSSGTGEAEQYF.

V is TRBV6-4 and J is TRBJ2-2; 13 bases are a match to TRBD2. J gave up 7 bases and V 9 bases, and 11 bases lay outside the gene matches. The CDR3 has 16 amino acids. The V gene's germline CDR1 is MRHNA and CDR2 SNTAGT. The CDR3 bases are TGTGCCAGGGCTCCCACTAGCGGGGGGGCGAACGGGGAGCTGTTTTTT. This gives the protein CARAPTSGGANGELFF.

The V and J genes are TRBV6-1 and TRBJ2-3; 7 positions match TRBD2. Germline CDR1 reads MNHNS; CDR2 reads SASEGT. V dropped 4 bases and J dropped 1; count of bases not matched to a gene: 2. This CDR3 comprises 14 residues. This chain's CDR3 is CASSGAGGTDTQYF. CDR3 nucleotides: TGTGCCAGCAGTGGGGCGGGGGGCACAGATACGCAGTATTTT.

CDR3 coding DNA: TGTGCCAGCTCAGGAGGAGGTGGGGCCAACGTCCTGACTTTC. As protein: CASSGGGGANVLTF. This chain connects TRBV6-1 to TRBJ2-6, with D perhaps matching TRBD2 (5 bases). Germline assignment: CDR1 MNHNS and CDR2 SASEGT. This CDR3 has 14 residues. V was cut by 8 bases and J by 3 bases, with 11 bases left in between.

The chain couples TRBV7-3 to TRBJ2-1; D possibly corresponds to TRBD2 (5 bases). V lost 5 bases, J lost 4 bases, and 15 bases lay in between. There are 15 residues in the CDR3. The germline CDR1 and CDR2 sequences are SGHTA and FQGTGA. This chain's CDR3 is CASSLGRAAYNEQFF. In nucleotides, the CDR3 is TGTGCCAGCAGCCTAGGGCGGGCCGCTTACAATGAGCAGTTCTTC. Complete variable domain (other parts from reference TRBV7-3 and TRBJ2-1): GAGVSQTPSNKVTEKGKYVELRCDPISGHTALYWYRQSLGQGPEFLIYFQGTGAADDSGLPNDRFFAVRPEGSVSTLKIQRTERGDSAVYLCASSLGRAAYNEQFFGPGTRLTVL.

The gene calls are TRBV7-2 and TRBJ2-1, with a weak D call TRBD2 (6 bases). The CDR3 extends over 16 amino acids. Germline lookup yields CDR1 SGHTA and CDR2 FQGNSA. Trimming cost V 1 base and J 3 bases, with 13 bases left between them. The CDR3 region is CASSLGGSGLYNEQFF. CDR3 DNA: TGTGCCAGCAGCTTAGGGGGTAGCGGCCTCTACAATGAGCAGTTCTTC.